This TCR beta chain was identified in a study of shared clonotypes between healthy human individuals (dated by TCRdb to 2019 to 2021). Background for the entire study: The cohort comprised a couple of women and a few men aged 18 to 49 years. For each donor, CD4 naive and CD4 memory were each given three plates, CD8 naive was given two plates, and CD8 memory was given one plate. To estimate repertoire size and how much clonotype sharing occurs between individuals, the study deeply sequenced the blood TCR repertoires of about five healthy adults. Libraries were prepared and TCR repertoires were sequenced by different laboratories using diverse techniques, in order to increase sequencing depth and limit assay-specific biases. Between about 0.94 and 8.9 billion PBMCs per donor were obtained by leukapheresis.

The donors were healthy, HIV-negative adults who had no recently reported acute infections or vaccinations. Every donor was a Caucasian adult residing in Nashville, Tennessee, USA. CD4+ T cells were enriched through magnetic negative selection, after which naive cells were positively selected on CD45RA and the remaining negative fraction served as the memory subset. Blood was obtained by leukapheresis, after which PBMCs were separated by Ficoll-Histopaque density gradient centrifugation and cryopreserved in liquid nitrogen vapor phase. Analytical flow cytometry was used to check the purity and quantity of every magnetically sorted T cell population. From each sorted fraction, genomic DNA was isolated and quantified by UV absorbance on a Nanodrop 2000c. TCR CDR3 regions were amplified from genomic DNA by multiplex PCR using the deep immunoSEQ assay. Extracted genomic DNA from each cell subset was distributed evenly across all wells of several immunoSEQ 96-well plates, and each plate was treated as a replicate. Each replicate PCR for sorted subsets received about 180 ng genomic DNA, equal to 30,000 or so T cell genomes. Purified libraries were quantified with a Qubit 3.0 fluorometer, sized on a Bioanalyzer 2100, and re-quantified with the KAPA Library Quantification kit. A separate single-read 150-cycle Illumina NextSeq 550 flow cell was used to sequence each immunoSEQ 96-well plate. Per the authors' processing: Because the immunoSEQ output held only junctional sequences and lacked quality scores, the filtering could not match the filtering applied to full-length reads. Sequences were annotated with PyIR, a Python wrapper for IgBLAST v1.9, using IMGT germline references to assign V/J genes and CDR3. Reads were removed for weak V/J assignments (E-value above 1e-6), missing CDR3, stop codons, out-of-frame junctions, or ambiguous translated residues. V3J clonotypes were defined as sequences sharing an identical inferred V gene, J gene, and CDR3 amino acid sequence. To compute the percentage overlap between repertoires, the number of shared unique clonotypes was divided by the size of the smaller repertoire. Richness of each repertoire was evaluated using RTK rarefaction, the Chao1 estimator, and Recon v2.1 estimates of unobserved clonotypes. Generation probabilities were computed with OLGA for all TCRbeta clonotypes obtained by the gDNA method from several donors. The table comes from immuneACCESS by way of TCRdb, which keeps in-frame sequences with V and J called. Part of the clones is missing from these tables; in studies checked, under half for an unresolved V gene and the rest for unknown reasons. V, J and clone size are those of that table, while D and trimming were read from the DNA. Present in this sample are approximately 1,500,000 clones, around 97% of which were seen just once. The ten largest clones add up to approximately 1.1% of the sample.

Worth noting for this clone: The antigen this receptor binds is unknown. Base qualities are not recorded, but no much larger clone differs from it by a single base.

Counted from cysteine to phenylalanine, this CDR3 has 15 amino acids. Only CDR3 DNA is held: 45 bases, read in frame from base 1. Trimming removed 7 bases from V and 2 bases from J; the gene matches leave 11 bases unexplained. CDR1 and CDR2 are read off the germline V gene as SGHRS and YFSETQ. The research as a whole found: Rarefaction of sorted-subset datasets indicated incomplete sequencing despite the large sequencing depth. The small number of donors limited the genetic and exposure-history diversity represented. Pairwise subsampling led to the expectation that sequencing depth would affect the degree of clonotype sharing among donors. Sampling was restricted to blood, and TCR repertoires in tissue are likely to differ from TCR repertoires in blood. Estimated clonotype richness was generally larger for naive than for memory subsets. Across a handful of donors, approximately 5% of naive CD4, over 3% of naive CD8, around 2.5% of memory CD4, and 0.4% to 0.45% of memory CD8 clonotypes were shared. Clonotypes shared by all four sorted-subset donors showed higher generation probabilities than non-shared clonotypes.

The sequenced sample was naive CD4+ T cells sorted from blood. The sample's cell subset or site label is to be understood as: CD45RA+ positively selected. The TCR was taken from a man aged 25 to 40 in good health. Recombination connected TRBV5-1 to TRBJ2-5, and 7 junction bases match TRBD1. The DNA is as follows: TGCGCCAGCGAGGCAGGGGGAAGGTCGCAAGAGACCCAGTACTTC. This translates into CASEAGGRSQETQYF.